This T cell receptor beta chain was profiled in a study of response to subunit inactivated influenza vaccine. V was cut by 6 bases and J by 0 bases, with 15 bases left in between. This CDR3 has 16 residues. CDR1 is SGHTA, CDR2 FQGNSA, per germline. TCRdb used MiXCR to reprocess the RT-PCR reads, holding one entry per CDR3 protein. In the table there are roughly 500,000 distinct CDR3 sequences, around 21% of which are singletons. This sample was also put to use in a study of T cells expressing NK-cell markers. In that study: UMIs were included in TCR beta cDNA generated by 5'RACE template switching. Roughly 6 donors showed dominant NKG2C+ clonotypes comprising about 1.0-7.0% of their CD8+ T cells. The leading position in the CD3+CD56-NKG2C+ fraction of a handful of donors also went to these clonotypes. Certain NKG2C+ T cell clones were expanded, and their HCMV specificity remained unclear.

The J gene is TRBJ2-1, the V gene TRBV7-2; D perhaps matches TRBD2 (5 bases). This clonotype originated in a man aged 50 or older who received an inactivated influenza vaccine. This sample comprised CD4+ T cells sorted from PBMCs, obtained about 12 days after vaccination. The CDR3 region has the DNA TGTGCCAGCAGTCTCTCGGGGAGAGGCTCCTACAATGAGCAGTTCTTC. This translates into CASSLSGRGSYNEQFF.